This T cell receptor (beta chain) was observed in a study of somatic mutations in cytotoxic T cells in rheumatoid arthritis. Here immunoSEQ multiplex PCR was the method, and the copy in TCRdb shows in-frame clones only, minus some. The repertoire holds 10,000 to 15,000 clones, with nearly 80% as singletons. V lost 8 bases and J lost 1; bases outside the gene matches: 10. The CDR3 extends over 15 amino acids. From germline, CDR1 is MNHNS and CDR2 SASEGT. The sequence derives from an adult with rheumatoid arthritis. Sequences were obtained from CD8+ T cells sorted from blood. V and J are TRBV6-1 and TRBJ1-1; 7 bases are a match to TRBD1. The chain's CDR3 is CASRQGSAGNTEAFF. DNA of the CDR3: TGTGCCAGCCGACAGGGAAGCGCCGGGAACACTGAAGCTTTCTTT.